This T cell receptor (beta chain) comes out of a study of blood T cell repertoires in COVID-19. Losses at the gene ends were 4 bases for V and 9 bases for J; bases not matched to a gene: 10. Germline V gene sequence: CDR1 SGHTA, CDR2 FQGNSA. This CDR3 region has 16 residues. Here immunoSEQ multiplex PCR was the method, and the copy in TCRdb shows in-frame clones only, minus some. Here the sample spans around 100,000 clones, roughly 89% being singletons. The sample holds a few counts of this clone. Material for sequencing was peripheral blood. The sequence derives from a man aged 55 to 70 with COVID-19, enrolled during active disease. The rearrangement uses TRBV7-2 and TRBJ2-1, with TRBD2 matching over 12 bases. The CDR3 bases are TGTGCCAGCAGCTATCGGACTAGCGGGACCAACCGTGAGCAGTTCTTC. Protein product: CASSYRTSGTNREQFF.